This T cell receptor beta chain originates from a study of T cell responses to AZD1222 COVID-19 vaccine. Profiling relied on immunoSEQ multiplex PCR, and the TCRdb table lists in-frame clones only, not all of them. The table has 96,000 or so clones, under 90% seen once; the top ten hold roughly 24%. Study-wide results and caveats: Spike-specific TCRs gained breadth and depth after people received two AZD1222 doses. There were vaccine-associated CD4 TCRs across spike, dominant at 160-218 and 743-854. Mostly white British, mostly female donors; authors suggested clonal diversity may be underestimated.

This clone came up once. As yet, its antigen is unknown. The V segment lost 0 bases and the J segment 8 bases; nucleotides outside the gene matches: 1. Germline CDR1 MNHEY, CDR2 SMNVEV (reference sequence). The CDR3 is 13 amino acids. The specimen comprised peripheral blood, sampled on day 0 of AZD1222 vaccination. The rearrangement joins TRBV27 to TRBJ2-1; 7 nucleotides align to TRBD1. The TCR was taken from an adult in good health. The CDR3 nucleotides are TGTGCCAGCAGTTTATCGAGGGGGCATGAGCAGTTCTTC. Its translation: CASSLSRGHEQFF.